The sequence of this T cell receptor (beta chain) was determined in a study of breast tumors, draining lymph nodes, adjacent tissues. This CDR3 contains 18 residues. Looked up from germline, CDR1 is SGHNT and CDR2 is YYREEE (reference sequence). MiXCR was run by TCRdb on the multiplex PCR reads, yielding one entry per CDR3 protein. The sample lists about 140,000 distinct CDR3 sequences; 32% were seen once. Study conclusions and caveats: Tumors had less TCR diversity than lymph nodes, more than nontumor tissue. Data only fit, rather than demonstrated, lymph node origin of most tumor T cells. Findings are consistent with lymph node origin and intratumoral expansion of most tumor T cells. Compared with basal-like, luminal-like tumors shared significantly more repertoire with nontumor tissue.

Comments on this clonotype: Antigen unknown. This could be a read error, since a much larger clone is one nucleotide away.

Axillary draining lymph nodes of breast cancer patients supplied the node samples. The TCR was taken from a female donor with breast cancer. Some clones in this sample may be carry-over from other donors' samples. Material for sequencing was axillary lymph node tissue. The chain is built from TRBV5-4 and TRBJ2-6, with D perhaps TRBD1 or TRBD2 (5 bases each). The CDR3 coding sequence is TGTGCCAGCAGCTTGTTGGGGACCGAAGACTCTGGGGCCAGCGTCCTGACTTTC. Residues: CASSLLGTEDSGASVLTF.